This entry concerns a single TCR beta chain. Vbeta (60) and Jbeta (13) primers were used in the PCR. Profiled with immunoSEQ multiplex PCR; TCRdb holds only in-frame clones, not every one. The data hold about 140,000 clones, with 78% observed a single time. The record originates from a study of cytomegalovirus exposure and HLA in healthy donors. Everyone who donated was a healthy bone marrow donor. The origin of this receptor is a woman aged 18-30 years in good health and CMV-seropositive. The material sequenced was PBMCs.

The CDR3 region has the DNA TGTGCCAGCAGTGTAGCAGGCGGCACCGGGGAGCTGTTTTTT. Translated: CASSVAGGTGELFF. This chain uses TRBV2 with TRBJ2-2; D call uncertain. With 4 bases removed from V and 4 bases from J, the gap between germline ends came to 10 bases. CDR1 and CDR2 from the germline V gene are SNHLY and FYNNEI. This CDR3 comprises 14 residues. The full variable domain, completed using reference TRBV2 and TRBJ2-2, is EPEVTQTPSHQVTQMGQEVILRCVPISNHLYFYWYRQILGQKVEFLVSFYNNEISEKSEIFDDQFSVERPDGSNFTLKIRSTKLEDSAMYFCASSVAGGTGELFFGEGSRLTVL.